This T cell receptor (beta chain) appears in the sequencing data of a study of OX40 agonist ivuxolimab in advanced cancers. Overall study findings and caveats: The expanded peripheral T cells' antigen specificity was not determined. By week 6 at 0.1 to 3.0 mg/kg, blood CD4+ and CD8+ T cells had expanded clonally. Low levels of normalized T-cell clonal expansion also appeared in some nonresponders.

As for this clone: Its antigen is unknown.

Using immunoSEQ multiplex PCR, the repertoire was profiled, and TCRdb retains in-frame clones only, with some absent. The data hold fewer than 45,000 clones, with more than 75% observed a single time. Trimming removed 5 bases at V and 0 bases at J, with 7 bases between. The CDR3 loop spans 13 amino acids. Germline V gene data show CDR1 as MNHEY and CDR2 as SVGAGI. The sequencing used CD4+ or CD8+ T cells sorted from blood, collected in a trial of the OX40 agonist ivuxolimab. The sequence was collected from an adult with an advanced solid tumor such as melanoma, head and neck, liver or kidney cancer. The chain joins TRBV6-5 to TRBJ1-1; D gene uncertain. CDR3 sequence: CASSPSLNTEAFF. CDR3 in DNA: TGTGCCAGCAGTCCTTCCTTGAACACTGAAGCTTTCTTT.